A selection of T cell receptor beta chains follows, all from one sample in a study of beta chain features in type 1 diabetes. Sequenced by immunoSEQ multiplex PCR; TCRdb stores in-frame clones only, minus some. The table has roughly 450,000 clones, roughly 10% seen once; the top ten hold about 0.045%. The specimen sequenced was naive CD4+ T cells from blood. All receptors derive from a woman aged 18-30 years in good health. The CDR3 runs from the conserved cysteine through the conserved F or W. The D gene is left open where the match is weak. Clone sizes are given selectively: once, few, many, or a class where the clone is expanded.

v_call: TRBV2
j_call: TRBJ2-5
d_call: TRBD1
clone_size: .
cdr3_nt: TGTGCCAGCAGGAAGTTTGGGACAGACCAAGAGACCCAGTACTTC
cdr3_aa: CASRKFGTDQETQYF

v_call: TRBV7-7
j_call: TRBJ2-1
d_call: TRBD2
clone_size: .
cdr3_nt: TGTGCTAGCAGCACAATAGCGGGCGACTACAATGAGCAGTTCTTC
cdr3_aa: CASSTIAGDYNEQFF

v_call: TRBV5-4
j_call: TRBJ2-5
d_call: .
clone_size: few
cdr3_nt: TGTGCCAGCAGCTTGGGGGATACTAAGAGAGAGACCCAGTACTTC
cdr3_aa: CASSLGDTKRETQYF

v_call: TRBV7-7
j_call: TRBJ2-3
d_call: .
clone_size: few
cdr3_nt: TGTGCTAGCAGCTTAGGGGGCACAGATACGCAGTATTTT
cdr3_aa: CASSLGGTDTQYF

v_call: TRBV2
j_call: TRBJ1-4
d_call: .
clone_size: few
cdr3_nt: TGTGCCAGCAGGAGGGCGCGGACTAATGAAAAACTGTTTTTT
cdr3_aa: CASRRARTNEKLFF

v_call: TRBV11-2
j_call: TRBJ2-1
d_call: .
clone_size: many
cdr3_nt: TGTGCCAGCAGCTTGCTGGAGCGCAATGAGCAGTTCTTC
cdr3_aa: CASSLLERNEQFF

v_call: TRBV7-6
j_call: TRBJ2-5
d_call: .
clone_size: few
cdr3_nt: TGTGCCAGCAGCTTAGGGCCTGAGTCGGAGACCCAGTACTTC
cdr3_aa: CASSLGPESETQYF

v_call: TRBV14
j_call: TRBJ2-1
d_call: .
clone_size: few
cdr3_nt: TGTGCCAGCAGCCACCACGTGGCGAGCTCCTACAATGAGCAGTTCTTC
cdr3_aa: CASSHHVASSYNEQFF

v_call: TRBV30
j_call: TRBJ2-1
d_call: TRBD2
clone_size: .
cdr3_nt: TGTGCCTGGAGTGTAGCGGGGGCCGTGAATGAGCAGTTCTTC
cdr3_aa: CAWSVAGAVNEQFF

v_call: TRBV28
j_call: TRBJ2-5
d_call: TRBD2
clone_size: .
cdr3_nt: TGTGCCAGCAGTGCCGGACTAGCGGGGGCCCAAGAGACCCAGTACTTC
cdr3_aa: CASSAGLAGAQETQYF

v_call: TRBV7-9
j_call: TRBJ2-5
d_call: TRBD1
clone_size: .
cdr3_nt: TGTGCCAGCAGCCAAGGACAGGGTGGAGAGACCCAGTACTTC
cdr3_aa: CASSQGQGGETQYF

v_call: TRBV28
j_call: TRBJ2-5
d_call: .
clone_size: .
cdr3_nt: TGTGCCAGCAGTTCCAAAGAGACCCAGTACTTC
cdr3_aa: CASSSKETQYF

v_call: TRBV19
j_call: TRBJ2-1
d_call: .
clone_size: .
cdr3_nt: TGTGCCAGTAGTCTAACCTCGGAGCAGTTCTTC
cdr3_aa: CASSLTSEQFF

v_call: TRBV20-1
j_call: TRBJ1-2
d_call: .
clone_size: .
cdr3_nt: TGCAGTGCGGAGGACCATGGCTACACCTTC
cdr3_aa: CSAEDHGYTF

v_call: TRBV6-1
j_call: TRBJ2-1
d_call: .
clone_size: .
cdr3_nt: TGTGCCAGCAGTGAAGGGAGGGGAGGCTACAATGAGCAGTTCTTC
cdr3_aa: CASSEGRGGYNEQFF

v_call: TRBV4-3
j_call: TRBJ1-2
d_call: .
clone_size: few
cdr3_nt: TGCGCCAGCAGCCAAGATATTAGTTCAAGGTGGTTCACCGGCTACACCTTC
cdr3_aa: CASSQDISSRWFTGYTF

v_call: TRBV15
j_call: TRBJ1-2
d_call: .
clone_size: .
cdr3_nt: TGTGCCACCAGCAGAGGGTCCGACAGGCAAGCTAACTATGGCTACACCTTC
cdr3_aa: CATSRGSDRQANYGYTF